This T cell receptor beta chain was recorded in a study of blood T cell repertoires in COVID-19. Patients of the Seattle cohort, enrolled during active infection, were followed longitudinally. Assay: immunoSEQ multiplex PCR; the TCRdb copy retains only in-frame clones and omits some. This sample yields some 400,000 clones, of which about 90% are seen a single time; less than 11% belongs to the top ten. The clonotype comes from a woman aged 25 to 39 with COVID-19, enrolled during active disease. Sequencing was carried out using peripheral blood.

The CDR3 region has the DNA TGTGCCAGCAGTTTGGGACAGATCACTGAAGCTTTCTTT. Translating it yields CASSLGQITEAFF. The rearrangement joins TRBV28 to TRBJ1-1; the match to TRBD1 covers 7 bases. Germline loops: CDR1 MDHEN, CDR2 SYDVKM. V gave up 3 bases and J gave up 4 bases; unmatched junction bases: 2. There are 13 residues in the CDR3.